A single sample is the source of the 22 T cell receptor beta chains below, sequenced in a study of cytomegalovirus exposure and HLA in healthy donors. Researchers ran the PCR with 60 Vbeta and 13 Jbeta primers. Repertoires were generated with immunoSEQ multiplex PCR, while TCRdb's copy carries only in-frame clones and drops some. The top ten hold over 2% of the sample, which has about 270,000 clones, more than 55% seen once. Sequencing was carried out using PBMCs. The receptor source for this set is a female donor in good health and CMV-seronegative.

This clone was observed a handful of times. The chain carries TRBV6-1 and TRBJ2-3, with TRBD2 matching over 7 bases. The germline V gene encodes CDR1 MNHNS and CDR2 SASEGT. Losses at the gene ends were 2 bases for V and 2 bases for J; bases not matched to a gene: 4. This CDR3 spans 15 amino acids. The CDR3 reads CASSEPSGTTDTQYF. The CDR3 DNA sequence: TGTGCCAGCAGTGAACCTAGCGGTACCACAGATACGCAGTATTTT.

J is TRBJ2-7 and V is TRBV28, with TRBD2 matching 8 bases. In germline, CDR1 is MDHEN, CDR2 SYDVKM. CDR3 size: 15 residues. Trimming cost V 2 bases and J 2 bases; bases outside gene matches: 5. The CDR3 spells CASSLMSGRAYEQYF. The CDR3 DNA follows: TGTGCCAGCAGTTTAATGTCCGGGAGGGCCTACGAGCAGTACTTC.

The CDR3 DNA is TGTGCCAGCTCACCACCAGGGGCCACTCAGCCCCAGCATTTT. It codes for CASSPPGATQPQHF. This rearrangement joins TRBV18 to TRBJ1-5; D may be TRBD1 (5 bases). The germline V gene encodes CDR1 KGHSH and CDR2 LQKENI. The CDR3 length is 14 residues. Trimming cost V 0 bases and J 6 bases, with 9 bases left between them.

This sequence joins TRBV9 and TRBJ2-5; D uncertain. Germline CDR1 SGDLS, CDR2 YYNGEE. CDR3 size: 11 residues. The germline V and J ends were trimmed by 8 bases and 3 bases, with 8 bases remaining between them. The CDR3 protein is CASGREETQYF. CDR3 nucleotide sequence: TGTGCCAGTGGGCGAGAAGAGACCCAGTACTTC.

This rearrangement joins TRBV2 to TRBJ2-2; D remains unclear. CDR3 size: 12 residues. Trimming pared 6 bases from V and 3 bases from J, leaving 5 bases between. CDR1 SNHLY and CDR2 FYNNEI come from the germline V gene. The CDR3 region has the DNA TGTGCCAGCAGCTTTCACACCGGGGAGCTGTTTTTT. Translation: CASSFHTGELFF.

This chain connects TRBV28 to TRBJ2-7, with 7 bases aligning to TRBD2. Germline trimming cut 5 bases from V and 5 bases from J; bases unmatched to any gene: 6. The CDR3 loop spans 13 amino acids. Germline V CDR1 and CDR2: MDHEN, SYDVKM. For the CDR3, the DNA is TGTGCCAGCAGTGATGTGGGAGGGAACGAGCAGTACTTC. Translating gives CASSDVGGNEQYF.

This clone turned up a few times. J is TRBJ2-7 and V is TRBV25-1; 8 bases are shared with TRBD2. Germline loops: CDR1 MGHDK, CDR2 SYGVNS. This CDR3 is 15 amino acids long. V gave up 5 bases and J gave up 5 bases; unmatched junction bases: 11. CDR3 sequence (DNA): TGTGCCAGCAGTCCTTCTGGGACTAGAGGCCACGAGCAGTACTTC. Translating gives CASSPSGTRGHEQYF.

This clone was seen once. The J gene is TRBJ2-7, the V gene TRBV27, with 7 positions matching TRBD2. V was clipped by 0 bases and J by 3 bases; unmatched bases: 5. Germline CDR1 reads MNHEY; CDR2 reads SMNVEV (reference sequence). The CDR3 extends over 15 amino acids. This chain's CDR3 is CASSLSPSGNYEQYF. In nucleotides, the CDR3 is TGTGCCAGCAGTTTATCCCCCAGCGGGAACTACGAGCAGTACTTC.

CDR3 DNA sequence: TGTGCCAGCAACCCACACAGGGGCCAAGAGACCCAGTACTTC. Protein: CASNPHRGQETQYF. The chain uses TRBV2 and TRBJ2-5; 7 bases map to TRBD1. Germline assignment: CDR1 SNHLY and CDR2 FYNNEI. The ends lost 7 bases at V and 1 base at J; junction bases unmatched: 6. There are 14 residues in the CDR3.

The chain links TRBV11-3 to TRBJ2-3; no definite D call. V was pared by 5 bases and J by 3 bases, with 6 bases between. This CDR3 is built from 12 residues. CDR1 SGHNT and CDR2 YENEEA come from the germline V gene. Written as DNA, the CDR3 is TGTGCCAGCAGCCCCCAGACAGATACGCAGTATTTT. Its translation is CASSPQTDTQYF. Full variable domain (remainder filled in from reference TRBV11-3 and TRBJ2-3): EAGVVQSPRYKIIEKKQPVAFWCNPISGHNTLYWYLQNLGQGPELLIRYENEEAVDDSQLPKDRFSAERLKGVDSTLKIQPAELGDSAVYLCASSPQTDTQYFGPGTRLTVL.

The chain uses TRBV19 and TRBJ2-7; tentatively, D is TRBD2 (6 bases). The germline V gene has CDR1 LNHDA and CDR2 SQIVND (reference sequence). This CDR3 region has 13 residues. V lost 0 bases to trimming and J lost 4 bases, with 7 bases between them. The CDR3 DNA follows: TGTGCCAGTAGTATAGAGGGAGGTTACGAGCAGTACTTC. Translation gives CASSIEGGYEQYF.

The rearrangement links TRBV15 to TRBJ2-3; D is possibly TRBD1 (6 bases). Trimming stripped 2 bases from V and 5 bases from J, with 14 bases between. The CDR3 consists of 15 residues. CDR1 LNHNV and CDR2 YYDKDF come from the germline V gene (reference sequence). The CDR3 region has the DNA TGTGCCACCAGCAGACCGCCAGGGGATGGAGATACGCAGTATTTT. This encodes CATSRPPGDGDTQYF.

V usage is TRBV28 and J usage is TRBJ2-7; 7 bases agree with TRBD1. The V and J ends lost 4 bases and 4 bases, in that order; junction bases with no gene match: 7. CDR1 is MDHEN, CDR2 SYDVKM, per germline. The CDR3 consists of 14 residues. The CDR3 region has the DNA TGTGCCAGCAGTTCTCCCGGGACAGTTTACGAGCAGTACTTC. Protein product: CASSSPGTVYEQYF. The entire variable domain, with the rest obtained from reference TRBV28 and TRBJ2-7, is as follows: DVKVTQSSRYLVKRTGEKVFLECVQDMDHENMFWYRQDPGLGLRLIYFSYDVKMKEKGDIPEGYSVSREKKERFSLILESASTNQTSMYLCASSSPGTVYEQYFGPGTRLTVT.

This clone appeared a single time. The DNA of the CDR3 is TGTGCCAGCAGCGTCACCTTGGACAGGGGAGAGACCCAGTACTTC. Translation: CASSVTLDRGETQYF. The chain employs TRBV9 and TRBJ2-5; TRBD1 matches 9 bases. The CDR3 loop spans 15 amino acids. From germline, CDR1 is SGDLS and CDR2 YYNGEE. V gave up 2 bases and J gave up 4 bases; unmatched junction bases: 6.

CDR3 bases: TGTGCCAGCAGTAAACCGGGACTAGCGTCGTACGAGCAGTACTTC. It translates to CASSKPGLASYEQYF. The V gene is TRBV6-5, the J gene TRBJ2-5, with 10 nucleotides matching TRBD2. The closer fit of TRBJ2-7 to the DNA end suggests the J call may be wrong. CDR3 length equals 15 residues. From germline, CDR1 is MNHEY and CDR2 SVGAGI.

This chain joins TRBV4-1 and TRBJ2-1; TRBD2 agrees at 12 bases. Trimming cost V 1 base and J 4 bases; bases outside gene matches: 8. The germline gives CDR1 MGHRA, CDR2 YSYEKL. The CDR3 consists of 18 residues. In DNA form, the CDR3 reads TGCGCCAGCAGCCAAGTTCCGCTAGCGGGAGGGCAATACAATGAGCAGTTCTTC. Its protein product is CASSQVPLAGGQYNEQFF.

This rearrangement joins TRBV27 to TRBJ1-5, with D perhaps TRBD1 (6 bases). Germline V gene lookup returns CDR1 MNHEY and CDR2 SMNVEV (reference sequence). V was clipped by 3 bases and J by 6 bases, with 12 bases between them. The CDR3 has 14 residues. The CDR3 is CASSFKGGAQPQHF. In DNA form, the CDR3 reads TGTGCCAGCAGTTTTAAGGGGGGGGCTCAGCCCCAGCATTTT.

The chain carries TRBV5-4 and TRBJ2-1; 7 positions agree with TRBD2. This CDR3 region has 15 residues. J was trimmed by 5 bases and V by 5 bases; bases with no gene match: 10. Germline V gene data show CDR1 as SGHNT and CDR2 as YYREEE (reference sequence). In DNA, the CDR3 is TGTGCCAGCAGGTCACTCTGGACTAGTGACAATGAGCAGTTCTTC. It encodes CASRSLWTSDNEQFF.

Here the CDR3 reads CASSEARDRGNQPQHF. The CDR3 coding sequence is TGTGCCAGCAGTGAAGCCCGGGACAGGGGGAATCAGCCCCAGCATTTT. V gene TRBV6-4 combines with J gene TRBJ1-5, with 11 bases lining up with TRBD1. Germline CDR1 and CDR2: MRHNA and SNTAGT. The V gene end was trimmed by 3 bases and the J gene end by 4 bases; junction bases not matched to a gene: 5. This CDR3 spans 16 amino acids.

This chain uses TRBV7-8 with TRBJ2-3; 9 bases fit TRBD1. This CDR3 spans 15 amino acids. V dropped 5 bases and J dropped 3; count of bases not matched to a gene: 6. CDR1 is SGHVS and CDR2 is FQNEAQ in the germline V gene. The DNA for the CDR3 is TGTGCCAGCAGCCCGAGACAGGGGGAGACAGATACGCAGTATTTT. It encodes CASSPRQGETDTQYF.

V and J are TRBV9 and TRBJ1-2; D ambiguous. The V end was cut by 3 bases, the J end by 8 bases, with 14 bases between. Germline-derived CDR1 and CDR2 are SGDLS and YYNGEE. This CDR3 has 13 amino acids. CDR3 in DNA: TGTGCCAGCAGCGAACCTCTCGCGGAAGGCTACACCTTC. It encodes CASSEPLAEGYTF.

The gene calls are TRBV28 and TRBJ2-3, with no clear D. Germline lookup yields CDR1 MDHEN and CDR2 SYDVKM. The V gene lost 1 base and the J gene lost 4 bases, with 6 bases spanning the gap. CDR3 length equals 13 residues. The CDR3 reads CASSLSVPDTQYF. The CDR3 DNA is TGTGCCAGCAGTTTATCGGTCCCAGATACGCAGTATTTT.